Shown below are 23 T cell receptor beta chains from a single sample sequenced in a study of T cell clonality in common variable immunodeficiency. Study-wide points: In common variable immunodeficiency, TCR beta chains reportedly carried fewer deletions and N-nucleotide insertions.

These TCRs are of unknown antigen specificity. Libraries were prepared by immunoSEQ multiplex PCR; TCRdb keeps only in-frame clonotypes and omits some of them. This sample comprises 15,000 to 20,000 clones, none seen once only. The sequenced sample was peripheral blood mononuclear cells. The receptors here all came from a human donor with common variable immunodeficiency.

The sample holds many counts of this clone. The CDR3 is cut off 3 residues early in the read; its end comes from the germline J gene. The chain has TRBV30 and TRBJ1-1; 8 nucleotides match TRBD1. Per the germline V gene, CDR1 is GTSNPN and CDR2 is SVGIG (reference sequence). The length of the CDR3 is 12 residues. The sequenced part of the CDR3 DNA is TGTGCCTGGGCCGAGACAGGGGATGGA. Its translation: CAWAETGDG. The whole CDR3 reads CAWAETGDGAFF. The whole variable domain, remainder taken from reference TRBV30 and TRBJ1-1, is SQTIHQWPATLVQPVGSPLSLECTVEGTSNPNLYWYRQAAGRGLQLLFYSVGIGQISSEVPQNLSASRPQDRQFILSSKKLLLSDSGFYLCAWAETGDGAFFGQGTRLTVV.

A few counts support this clone. The CDR3 is cut off 3 residues early in the read; its end comes from the germline J gene. This chain uses TRBV2 with TRBJ2-3, with D possibly TRBD1 on 5 matching bases. CDR1 and CDR2 from the germline V gene are SNHLY and FYNNEI. The V and J ends lost 8 bases and 6 bases respectively, with 18 bases between them. This CDR3 region has 14 residues. CDR3 in amino acids: CASFVEKGMDTQYF. The covered CDR3 bases are TGTGCCAGCTTTGTTGAAAAGGGGATGGATACG.

This clone has at least ten counts. The CDR3: CASSLKAVPYGYTF. The DNA read from the CDR3 is TGTGCCAGCAGCTTGAAGGCGGTACCCTATGGC. The genes are TRBV5-4 and TRBJ1-2; no clear D gene. The CDR3 is cut off 3 residues early in the read; its end comes from the germline J gene. Germline CDR1 SGHNT, CDR2 YYREEE (reference sequence). This CDR3 is built from 14 residues. Between the trimmed V and J ends, which lost 1 base and 4 bases, there was a span of 11 bases.

This clone was counted a few times. The CDR3 is cut off 3 residues early in the read; its end comes from the germline J gene. This chain uses TRBV30 with TRBJ2-7, with 9 bases lining up with TRBD1. V was pared by 8 bases and J by 1 base, with 6 bases of the junction left unmatched. This CDR3 comprises 13 residues. Germline CDR1 is GTSNPN and CDR2 is SVGIG (reference sequence). The CDR3 spells CAGGTGTSYEQYF. The DNA read from the CDR3 is TGTGCCGGGGGGACAGGGACTTCCTACGAG.

This clone was observed at least ten times. The CDR3 end is not reached by the read, which stops 3 residues before it; the germline J gene fills it in. This chain uses TRBV5-6 with TRBJ1-1; D may be TRBD1 (5 bases). CDR3 length equals 15 residues. Germline loops: CDR1 SGHDT, CDR2 YYEEEE. The V gene lost 3 bases and the J gene lost 5 bases, with 17 bases spanning the gap. The DNA read from the CDR3 is TGTGCCAGCAGCTCCCCGGGGGGGAGGCGTACTGAA. Translating it yields CASSSPGGRRTE. The whole CDR3 sequence reads CASSSPGGRRTEAFF.

Sample share makes this clone medium-sized. The read is 3 residues too short to cover the CDR3 end, so that end is filled in from the germline J gene. The gene calls are TRBV9 and TRBJ2-7; 7 bases map to TRBD1. Germline-derived CDR1 and CDR2 are SGDLS and YYNGEE. Unmatched junction bases numbered 11, after V lost 3 bases and J lost 2 bases. CDR3 length equals 16 residues. CDR3: CASSEYLGTAPYEQYF. The CDR3 bases that were read are TGTGCCAGCAGCGAATACCTCGGGACAGCCCCCTACGAG.

Within the sample, this clone is medium-sized. The CDR3 goes on 3 residues after the read ends, and that part is filled in from the germline J gene. The chain couples TRBV5-1 to TRBJ1-2; unclear D gene. Germline assignment: CDR1 SGHRS and CDR2 YFSETQ. Trimming removed 5 bases at V and 3 bases at J, with 5 bases between. The CDR3 is made up of 11 amino acids. The CDR3 sequence is CASRRDYGYTF. Partial CDR3 DNA: TGCGCCAGCAGAAGGGACTATGGC.

Turning to this clone: Read coverage stops 3 residues before the CDR3 terminus; the germline J gene supplies the remainder. This sequence joins TRBV19 and TRBJ1-2; TRBD1 is a possible D gene (6 bases). Looked up from germline, CDR1 is LNHDA and CDR2 is SQIVND (reference sequence). CDR3 length: 14 residues. The DNA read from the CDR3 is TGTGCCAGTAGCGACCCTAGGACAGTAACGGGC. This gives the protein CASSDPRTVTG. The whole CDR3 sequence is CASSDPRTVTGYTF.

This clone was recorded many times. The read ends 3 residues shy of where the CDR3 ends; the end is completed using the germline J gene. The chain combines TRBV7-9 with TRBJ2-5; 11 bases match TRBD2. This CDR3 comprises 15 residues. V lost 5 bases to trimming and J lost 4 bases; unmatched junction nucleotides: 6. The germline V gene has CDR1 SEHNR and CDR2 FQNEAQ (reference sequence). The CDR3 DNA, read in part, is TGTGCCAGCAGCGCCCCCGGGACTAGCGGAGAGACC. It encodes CASSAPGTSGET. The whole CDR3 region reads CASSAPGTSGETQYF.

This clone was counted only a few times. The read ends 3 residues shy of where the CDR3 ends; the end is completed using the germline J gene. V and J are TRBV19 and TRBJ2-7; 8 positions match TRBD1. Losses at the gene ends were 10 bases for V and 4 bases for J; bases not matched to a gene: 3. Germline V gene sequence: CDR1 LNHDA, CDR2 SQIVND (reference sequence). This CDR3 has 11 amino acids. The CDR3 here is CATRTGYEQYF. The covered CDR3 bases are TGTGCCACCCGGACAGGGTACGAG.

This clone was counted a few times. Sequencing ends 3 residues short of the CDR3 end; the germline J gene provides the rest. This sequence joins TRBV5-5 and TRBJ2-3; no clear D gene. Germline V gene lookup returns CDR1 SGHKS and CDR2 YYEKEE (reference sequence). The CDR3 contains 14 residues. The ends were cut back, 1 base at V and 2 bases at J, with 8 bases in the middle. The DNA read from the CDR3 is TGTGCCAGCAGCTTGTTTGGGCTCACAGATACG. Encoded protein: CASSLFGLTDT. The entire CDR3 protein reads CASSLFGLTDTQYF.

In this sample, this clone turned up many times. Relative to the germline gene, one junction end is altered; a read error may explain this. The read ends 3 residues early relative to the CDR3; the germline J gene fills the gap. The gene calls are TRBV4-2 and TRBJ1-3, with D perhaps TRBD1 (5 bases). Germline CDR1 LGHNA, CDR2 YNFKEQ. The CDR3 sequence is 17 residues long. The CDR3 bases that were read are TGCGCCAGCAGCCAAGATAACAGGTGGAGCTCTGGAAACACC. Translation gives CASSQDNRWSSGNT. The entire CDR3 is CASSQDNRWSSGNTIYF.

This clone has ten or more counts. The CDR3 end lies 3 residues beyond the end of the read and is filled in from the germline J gene. This chain uses TRBV23-1 with TRBJ2-7; TRBD2 matches 8 bases. TRBV23-1 belongs to the ORF category, with a function that is uncertain. Trimming at V came to 4 bases and at J to 5 bases, leaving 16 bases not matched to a gene. The CDR3 consists of 17 residues. The CDR3 reads CASSPTRRIAGSNEQYF. Incomplete CDR3 DNA: TGCGCCAGCAGTCCAACCCGGAGAATAGCGGGAAGTAACGAG.

This clone showed up just a few times. The read stops 3 residues short of the end of the CDR3; the missing end is completed from the germline J gene. The chain recombines TRBV19 with TRBJ2-7; 11 bases are a match to TRBD2. The J segment lost 2 bases and the V segment lost 5 bases, leaving 5 bases of the junction unmatched. Germline lookup yields CDR1 LNHDA and CDR2 SQIVND (reference sequence). This CDR3 comprises 15 residues. The DNA read from the CDR3 is TGTGCCAGTAGTCCCGGGACTAGCGGCGCCTACGAG. This codes for CASSPGTSGAYE. The whole CDR3 protein reads CASSPGTSGAYEQYF.

This clone was seen at least ten times. The read ends 3 residues before the CDR3 terminus; that terminus is restored from the germline J gene. The chain is built from TRBV5-1 and TRBJ1-4; D is possibly TRBD1 (6 bases). The length of the CDR3 is 15 residues. Germline-derived CDR1 and CDR2 are SGHRS and YFSETQ. V was cut by 3 bases and J by 3 bases, with 12 bases left in between. The part of the CDR3 DNA that was read is TGCGCCAGCAGCTCACAGGGAGGGTCTAATGAAAAA. It specifies CASSSQGGSNEK. The full CDR3 reads CASSSQGGSNEKLFF.

CDR3 DNA, as far as it was read: TGTGCCAGCAGCTTAGATCATGGGGGCGGGCAGCCC. Translated, it gives CASSLDHGGGQP. The whole CDR3 region reads CASSLDHGGGQPQHF. The genes are TRBV11-2 and TRBJ1-5; TRBD1 might be the D (6 bases). The read terminates 3 residues ahead of where the CDR3 ends, so the germline J gene completes it. This CDR3 spans 15 amino acids. The V gene's germline CDR1 is SGHAT and CDR2 FQNNGV. The V gene lost 0 bases and the J gene lost 7 bases, with 13 bases spanning the gap.

This clone turned up a few times. The read ends 3 residues early relative to the CDR3; the germline J gene fills the gap. The chain couples TRBV7-9 to TRBJ1-4, with D perhaps TRBD1 (5 bases). Trimming stripped 4 bases from V and 5 bases from J, with 14 bases between. The CDR3 length is 15 residues. Looked up from germline, CDR1 is SEHNR and CDR2 is FQNEAQ (reference sequence). CDR3: CASSSQGSPNEKLFF. The CDR3 bases that were read are TGTGCCAGCAGCTCTCAGGGAAGCCCAAATGAAAAA.

To note about this clone: The read ends 3 residues shy of where the CDR3 ends; the end is completed using the germline J gene. This chain links TRBV7-2 with TRBJ1-6, with 10 bases fitting TRBD1. Trimming took 5 bases from V and 10 from J; bases not matched to a gene: 8. The CDR3 is 15 residues long. CDR1 and CDR2 from the germline V gene are SGHTA and FQGNSA. The DNA read from the CDR3 is TGTGCCAGCAGCCCACAGACAGGGGGCCGGTCACCC. This codes for CASSPQTGGRSP. Given in full, the CDR3 is CASSPQTGGRSPLHF.

This clone was counted at least ten times. The read ends 3 residues before the CDR3 terminus; that terminus is restored from the germline J gene. The rearrangement uses TRBV29-1 and TRBJ2-7, with D tentatively TRBD1 (7 bases). Between the trimmed V and J ends, which lost 8 bases and 6 bases, there was a span of 14 bases. The CDR3 loop spans 11 amino acids. Germline CDR1 SQVTM, CDR2 ANQGSEA. The CDR3 DNA, read in part, is TGCAGCCTAACCCAGGGGGGCGAG. It specifies CSLTQGGE. The whole CDR3 region reads CSLTQGGEQYF.

This clone was seen a handful of times. The sequence runs out 3 residues before the end of the CDR3; the remainder is reconstructed from the germline J gene. V usage is TRBV30 and J usage is TRBJ1-2, with TRBD1 matching over 9 bases. CDR3 size: 14 residues. Germline values: CDR1 GTSNPN, CDR2 SVGIG (reference sequence). This CDR3 reads CAWSVGQGRGGYTF. The CDR3 bases that were read are TGTGCCTGGAGCGTGGGACAGGGCCGAGGAGGC.

A few counts support this clone. With the read ending 3 residues before the CDR3 end, the germline J gene is used to fill in that end. The chain couples TRBV11-2 to TRBJ2-7; TRBD2 aligns across 9 bases. V lost 3 bases, J lost 5 bases, and 5 bases stayed unmatched. The CDR3 covers 14 residues. Germline V gives CDR1 SGHAT, CDR2 FQNNGV. The covered CDR3 bases are TGTGCCAGCAGCTTTAGCGGGAGAAGCGACGAG. Amino acid sequence: CASSFSGRSDE. The entire CDR3 is CASSFSGRSDEQYF.

This clone was observed a few times. The CDR3 end falls 3 residues outside the read, so it is completed with the germline J gene. The chain is built from TRBV5-1 and TRBJ2-3; D gene unclear. This CDR3 region has 12 residues. The germline gives CDR1 SGHRS, CDR2 YFSETQ. Deletions cut 4 bases from V and 4 bases from J, with 7 bases between. The CDR3 protein is CASSRSSDTQYF. Partial CDR3 DNA: TGCGCCAGCAGCCGTAGCTCAGATACG.

This clone has more than one count but fewer than ten. The CDR3 end lies 3 residues beyond the end of the read and is filled in from the germline J gene. The chain is built from TRBV6-2 or TRBV6-3 and TRBJ2-5; no definite D call. Germline lookup yields CDR1 MNHEY and CDR2 SVGEGT. This CDR3 is built from 15 residues. V gave up 0 bases and J gave up 7 bases, with 15 bases separating them. The CDR3 sequence is CASSYSTWAFGTQYF. Partial CDR3 DNA: TGTGCCAGCAGTTACTCGACGTGGGCCTTCGGGACC.